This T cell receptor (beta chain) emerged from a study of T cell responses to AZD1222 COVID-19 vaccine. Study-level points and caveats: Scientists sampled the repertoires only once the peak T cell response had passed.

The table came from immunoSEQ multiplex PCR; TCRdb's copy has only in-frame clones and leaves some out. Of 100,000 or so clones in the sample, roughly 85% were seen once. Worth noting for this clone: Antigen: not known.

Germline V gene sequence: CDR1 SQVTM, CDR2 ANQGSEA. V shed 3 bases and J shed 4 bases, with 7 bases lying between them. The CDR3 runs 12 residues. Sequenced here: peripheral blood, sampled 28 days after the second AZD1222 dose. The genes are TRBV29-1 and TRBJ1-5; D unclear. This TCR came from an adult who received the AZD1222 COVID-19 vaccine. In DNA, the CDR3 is TGCAGCGTTGAGTCCGAAAATCAGCCCCAGCATTTT. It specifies CSVESENQPQHF.